This TCR beta chain emerged from a study of OX40 agonist ivuxolimab in advanced cancers. Broader study findings: The study did not work out the antigen specificity of the expanded peripheral T cells. Researchers report that CD8+ T cells had, on average, more expanded clones than CD4+.

Researchers took blood at baseline, on cycle 4 day 1, and on cycle 7 day 1. The CDR3 contains 13 residues. From germline, CDR1 is MNHEY and CDR2 SMNVEV (reference sequence). Trimming stripped 6 bases from V and 9 bases from J, with 15 bases between. On this clone itself: Antigen specificity is unknown.

Some clones are missing from TCRdb's copy, which holds only in-frame ones; the method was immunoSEQ multiplex PCR. The sample yields about 48,000 clones, 85% to 90% seen once. The sequence came from an adult with an advanced solid tumor such as melanoma, head and neck, liver or kidney cancer. The chain is built from TRBV27 and TRBJ1-5; D gene uncertain. The material was CD4+ or CD8+ T cells sorted from blood, obtained in a trial of the OX40 agonist ivuxolimab. As DNA, the CDR3 is TGTGCCAGCAGCCTCCCTGGGCCATTGCCCCAGCATTTT. Translating it yields CASSLPGPLPQHF.